The 2 T cell receptor beta chains below come from one sample, sequenced in a study of early T cells in non-severe SARS-CoV-2 infection. TCRdb called the 5' RACE reads again in MiXCR, with one record for every CDR3 protein. Among about 21,000 distinct CDR3 sequences, roughly 4% were seen once, and the ten largest hold approximately 1.5%. The specimen was whole blood. The receptor set was obtained from an adult who was a healthcare worker with PCR-confirmed SARS-CoV-2 infection or an uninfected control (not recorded which).

This clonotype was seen at least ten times. J is TRBJ2-2 and V is TRBV10-3, with 8 bases matching TRBD2. CDR3 length: 15 residues. J gave up 5 bases and V 6 bases, and 8 bases lay outside the gene matches. Germline CDR1 and CDR2: ENHRY and SYGVKD. The CDR3: CAISPRAGGTGELFF. Written as DNA, the CDR3 is TGTGCCATCAGCCCCCGGGCGGGGGGTACCGGGGAGCTGTTTTTT.

V usage is TRBV5-4 and J usage is TRBJ2-2; TRBD1 agrees at 8 bases. Germline lookup yields CDR1 SGHNT and CDR2 YYREEE (reference sequence). This CDR3 spans 16 amino acids. V shed 3 bases and J 5 bases; nucleotides not matched to a gene: 9. CDR3 DNA sequence: TGTGCCAGCAGCTCTGCAGGGGGCGTAGGGACCGGGGAGCTGTTTTTT. Its protein is CASSSAGGVGTGELFF.